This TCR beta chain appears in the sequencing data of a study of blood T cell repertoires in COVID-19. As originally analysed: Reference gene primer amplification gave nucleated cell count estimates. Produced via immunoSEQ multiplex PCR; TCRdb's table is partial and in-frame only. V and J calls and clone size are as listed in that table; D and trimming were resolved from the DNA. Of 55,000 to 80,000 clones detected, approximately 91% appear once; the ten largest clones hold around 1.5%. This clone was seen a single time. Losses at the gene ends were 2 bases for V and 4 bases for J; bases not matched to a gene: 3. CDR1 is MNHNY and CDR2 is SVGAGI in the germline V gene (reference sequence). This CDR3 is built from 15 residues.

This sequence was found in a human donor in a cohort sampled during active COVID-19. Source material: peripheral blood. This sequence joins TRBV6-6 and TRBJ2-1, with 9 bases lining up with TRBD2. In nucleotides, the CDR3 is TGTGCCAGCAGTTACGGGAGCGGGAGGTACAATGAGCAGTTCTTC. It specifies CASSYGSGRYNEQFF.